This T cell receptor (beta chain) was sequenced for a study of beta chain features in type 1 diabetes. General observations from the study: When Type 1 diabetes patients were examined, their TCRB CDR3s proved moderately but significantly shorter in all four CD4+ subsets. Researchers reported that naive, central memory and Treg TCRB repertoires appeared more similar in patients than in healthy donors.

As to this clone: The antigen remains unidentified.

Purities in excess of 98% were seen in all sorted populations. What was sequenced were expressed TCRB transcripts, since all of the isolated RNA had been reverse transcribed. Approximately 3.5 million reads per sample were averaged for naive, central memory and regulatory samples. Assay used: immunoSEQ multiplex PCR; TCRdb lists only in-frame clones, some missing. Of tens of thousands of clones listed, 55% to 70% are singletons. The TCR originated in a young man with type 1 diabetes. The sequencing input was Tregs from blood.

The CDR3 DNA is TGTGCCAGCACGGACAGGGGGGGGTCCAATGAGCAGTTCTTC. Encoded protein: CASTDRGGSNEQFF. The chain joins TRBV28 to TRBJ2-1, with TRBD1 matching over 10 bases. This CDR3 is 14 amino acids long. After removal of 7 bases from V and 6 bases from J, the junction contained 6 bases not matched to a gene. Germline V CDR1 and CDR2: MDHEN, SYDVKM.